These 14 T cell receptor beta chains share one sample of origin, sequenced in a study of cytomegalovirus exposure and HLA in healthy donors. The table came from immunoSEQ multiplex PCR; TCRdb's copy has only in-frame clones and leaves some out. Of 50,000 to 65,000 clones listed, roughly nine tenths are singletons. Input material: PBMCs. These receptors all come from a woman aged 18-30 years in good health and CMV-seropositive.

This chain uses TRBV21-1 with TRBJ1-4; the D segment call TRBD1 is taken from the table without a DNA check. TRBV21-1 is shown as a pseudogene. The CDR3 extends over 19 amino acids. The chain's CDR3 is CASSKAEGARVNKDEKLFF. CDR3 nucleotides: TGTGCCAGCAGCAAAGCGGAGGGGGCGAGGGTCAATAAGGATGAAAAACTGTTTTTT.

This clone showed up just a few times. The chain has TRBV9 and TRBJ1-5; D is ambiguous. This CDR3 comprises 12 residues. Germline assignment: CDR1 SGDLS and CDR2 YYNGEE. V was shortened by 2 bases and J by 5 bases, with 5 bases between the two germline ends. CDR3 bases: TGTGCCAGCAGCGTCGGTCATCAGCCCCAGCATTTT. It codes for CASSVGHQPQHF.

This clone was seen a single time. This chain links TRBV28 with TRBJ2-3; 8 positions match TRBD2. Germline CDR1 reads MDHEN; CDR2 reads SYDVKM. CDR3 length: 14 amino acids. J gave up 1 base and V 6 bases, and 3 bases lay outside the gene matches. CDR3 amino acids: CASRLAVGTDTQYF. CDR3 DNA sequence: TGTGCCAGCAGACTAGCGGTAGGCACAGATACGCAGTATTTT.

This sequence joins TRBV2 and TRBJ2-5, with 7 nucleotides matching TRBD1. The germline CDR1 and CDR2 sequences are SNHLY and FYNNEI. V lost 8 bases, J lost 2 bases, and 5 bases stayed unmatched. This CDR3 is 13 amino acids long. The chain's CDR3 is CASETGQQETQYF. CDR3 bases: TGTGCCAGCGAGACGGGACAGCAAGAGACCCAGTACTTC.

V and J are TRBV28 and TRBJ1-5; the D is unclear. The V gene's germline CDR1 is MDHEN and CDR2 SYDVKM. V gave up 8 bases and J gave up 2 bases, with 10 bases separating them. This CDR3 is 13 amino acids long. The CDR3: CASYGEGNQPQHF. CDR3 sequence (DNA): TGTGCCAGCTACGGCGAGGGCAATCAGCCCCAGCATTTT.

This clone has more than one count but fewer than ten. The V and J genes are TRBV6-1 and TRBJ1-2, with 12 bases matching TRBD1. V lost 4 bases to trimming and J lost 8 bases; unmatched junction nucleotides: 11. This CDR3 contains 16 residues. The germline gives CDR1 MNHNS, CDR2 SASEGT. CDR3: CASSALPGQGAQGYTF. CDR3 bases: TGTGCCAGCAGTGCCCTACCGGGACAGGGGGCGCAGGGCTACACCTTC.

Only one count was recorded for this clone. The gene calls are TRBV29-1 and TRBJ2-2, with TRBD2 matching 10 bases. The germline CDR1 and CDR2 sequences are SQVTM and ANQGSEA. CDR3 length equals 15 residues. Trimming took 4 bases from V and 6 from J; bases not matched to a gene: 8. CDR3 DNA sequence: TGCAGCGTTGGCAGCGGGGGGGCGGTAGCCGGGGAGCTGTTTTTT. It encodes CSVGSGGAVAGELFF.

The V call is TRBV4-3, the J call TRBJ1-3; D not certain. The CDR3 consists of 16 residues. With 2 bases removed from V and 0 bases from J, the gap between germline ends came to 11 bases. CDR1 is LGHNA, CDR2 YSLEER, per germline. The CDR3 reads CASSQNRASSGNTIYF. The CDR3 coding sequence is TGCGCCAGCAGCCAAAATCGCGCCTCCTCTGGAAACACCATATATTTT.

The gene calls are TRBV7-3 and TRBJ1-5; tentatively, D is TRBD1 (5 bases). The germline V and J ends were trimmed by 4 bases and 10 bases, with 14 bases remaining between them. Germline V lookup: CDR1 SGHTA, CDR2 FQGTGA. There are 13 residues in the CDR3. The CDR3 DNA is TGTGCCAGCAGCTCCACAGTAGGGGCACCCCAGCATTTT. This sequence encodes CASSSTVGAPQHF.

As DNA, the CDR3 is TGTGCCAGCAGCGTAAACCAGCGCGCCTACGAGCAGTACTTC. It translates to CASSVNQRAYEQYF. J is TRBJ2-7 and V is TRBV9; D is unclear. Trimming cost V 1 base and J 2 bases, with 10 bases left between them. The CDR3 length is 14 residues. Germline V gene sequence: CDR1 SGDLS, CDR2 YYNGEE.

The chain carries TRBV5-1 and TRBJ2-7, with D uncertain. This CDR3 region has 13 residues. The V and J ends lost 2 bases and 3 bases respectively, with 9 bases between them. Germline CDR1 is SGHRS and CDR2 is YFSETQ. CDR3 loop: CASSFGSNYEQYF. CDR3 DNA: TGCGCCAGCAGCTTCGGGTCAAACTACGAGCAGTACTTC. The variable domain in full, completed from reference TRBV5-1 and TRBJ2-7, reads KAGVTQTPRYLIKTRGQQVTLSCSPISGHRSVSWYQQTPGQGLQFLFEYFSETQRNKGNFPGRFSGRQFSNSRSEMNVSTLELGDSALYLCASSFGSNYEQYFGPGTRLTVT.

This chain joins TRBV7-2 and TRBJ1-6; possible D gene TRBD1, 5 bases. The V end lost 2 bases, the J end lost 8 bases, and 13 bases lay between the germline ends. CDR3 length: 15 amino acids. Germline CDR1 SGHTA, CDR2 FQGNSA. The CDR3 is CASSLLQGIDSPLHF. CDR3 in DNA: TGTGCCAGCAGCTTATTGCAGGGAATCGATTCACCCCTCCACTTT.

The chain couples TRBV27 to TRBJ2-1; possible D gene TRBD2, 6 bases. The germline V gene encodes CDR1 MNHEY and CDR2 SMNVEV (reference sequence). V dropped 3 bases and J dropped 7 bases, with 10 bases sitting between them. The CDR3 loop spans 13 amino acids. The CDR3 protein is CASSFTGVNEQFF. In nucleotides, the CDR3 is TGTGCCAGCAGTTTCACGGGGGTAAATGAGCAGTTCTTC.

The V gene is TRBV9, the J gene TRBJ2-7, with TRBD2 identical over 9 bases. This CDR3 comprises 13 residues. Germline V CDR1 and CDR2: SGDLS, YYNGEE. V lost 2 bases to trimming and J lost 5 bases; unmatched junction nucleotides: 2. The CDR3 here is CASSVAGGDEQYF. As DNA, the CDR3 is TGTGCCAGCAGCGTGGCGGGGGGGGACGAGCAGTACTTC.